The 17 T cell receptor beta chains below all came from one sample that was sequenced in a study of beta chain features in type 1 diabetes. The investigators reverse transcribed all of the isolated RNA, so they sequenced expressed TCRB transcripts. Profiled with immunoSEQ multiplex PCR; TCRdb holds only in-frame clones, not every one. There are 810,000 or so clones in the sample; about a sixth occur only once, and 0.023% lies in the top ten. Sequenced: naive CD4+ T cells from blood. These receptor sequences come from a woman younger than 35 in good health.

The V call is TRBV11-3, the J call TRBJ2-5, with D maybe TRBD1 (6 bases). The germline V and J ends were trimmed by 1 base and 1 base, with 10 bases remaining between them. The CDR3 length is 15 residues. Germline lookup yields CDR1 SGHNT and CDR2 YENEEA. The CDR3 DNA sequence: TGTGCCAGCAGCTTAGGAACAGGGTCCCAAGAGACCCAGTACTTC. Amino acid sequence: CASSLGTGSQETQYF.

This clone has a handful of counts. Here the CDR3 DNA reads TGTGCCAGCAGCCCCCGCCCCACAGGGGATGCTTTCTTT. Translated, it gives CASSPRPTGDAFF. The V call is TRBV7-9, the J call TRBJ1-1; 7 nucleotides align to TRBD1. The V gene's germline CDR1 is SEHNR and CDR2 FQNEAQ (reference sequence). CDR3 length: 13 amino acids. The V gene end was trimmed by 5 bases and the J gene end by 11 bases; junction bases not matched to a gene: 11.

The CDR3 region is CASKGGYYNEQFF. Written as DNA, the CDR3 is TGTGCCAGCAAGGGGGGCTACTACAATGAGCAGTTCTTC. V usage is TRBV6-5 and J usage is TRBJ2-1; D may be TRBD1 or TRBD2 (6 bases each). CDR3 length: 13 residues. CDR1 MNHEY and CDR2 SVGAGI come from the germline V gene. The V end was cut by 7 bases, the J end by 3 bases, with 10 bases between.

The chain is built from TRBV5-1 and TRBJ2-1; the match to TRBD2 covers 10 bases. Trimming at V came to 0 bases and at J to 5 bases, leaving 5 bases not matched to a gene. The CDR3 extends over 16 amino acids. Germline assignment: CDR1 SGHRS and CDR2 YFSETQ. The DNA for the CDR3 is TGCGCCAGCAGCTTGGCTAGGACTAGCGGTAACAATGAGCAGTTCTTC. This sequence encodes CASSLARTSGNNEQFF.

This clone was detected a few times. CDR3 protein: CASSASSGYNEQFF. In DNA, the CDR3 is TGTGCCAGCAGCGCGTCTAGCGGTTACAATGAGCAGTTCTTC. The V call is TRBV7-9, the J call TRBJ2-1, with 7 nucleotides matching TRBD2. Losses at the gene ends were 5 bases for V and 4 bases for J; bases not matched to a gene: 5. CDR1 is SEHNR and CDR2 is FQNEAQ in the germline V gene (reference sequence). This CDR3 is 14 amino acids long.

This clone was observed a few times. This sequence joins TRBV4-2 and TRBJ2-1, with TRBD2 matching 10 bases. CDR1 LGHNA and CDR2 YNFKEQ come from the germline V gene. V lost 4 bases to trimming and J lost 2 bases; unmatched junction nucleotides: 5. The CDR3 consists of 16 residues. The CDR3, as DNA: TGTGCCAGCAGCCCTAGCGGGAGCAGTACCTACAATGAGCAGTTCTTC. This translates into CASSPSGSSTYNEQFF.

This clone turned up a few times. This chain uses TRBV5-6 with TRBJ2-2, with 10 bases aligning to TRBD2. The V gene end was trimmed by 5 bases and the J gene end by 0 bases; junction bases not matched to a gene: 4. Germline CDR1 SGHDT, CDR2 YYEEEE. The length of the CDR3 is 16 residues. In nucleotides, the CDR3 is TGTGCCAGCAGGGAAAGCGGGAGGGCGAACACCGGGGAGCTGTTTTTT. Protein product: CASRESGRANTGELFF.

This clone appeared a few times. The rearrangement links TRBV4-3 to TRBJ2-3; 9 bases align to TRBD2. CDR1 LGHNA and CDR2 YSLEER come from the germline V gene. After removal of 0 bases from V and 1 base from J, the junction contained 5 bases not matched to a gene. This CDR3 has 17 residues. CDR3 residues: CASSQDRRTSGTDTQYF. The DNA for the CDR3 is TGCGCCAGCAGCCAAGATCGGCGGACTAGCGGCACAGATACGCAGTATTTT.

The rearrangement links TRBV10-3 to TRBJ2-7; 7 bases line up with TRBD1. Germline trimming cut 8 bases from V and 0 bases from J; bases unmatched to any gene: 7. The V gene's germline CDR1 is ENHRY and CDR2 SYGVKD. This CDR3 contains 14 residues. The CDR3 sequence is CAIRPRDSSYEQYF. The CDR3 region has the DNA TGTGCCATCCGCCCCCGGGACAGCTCCTACGAGCAGTACTTC.

The chain is built from TRBV7-2 and TRBJ2-6, with no clear D. The CDR3 consists of 16 residues. The V end lost 5 bases, the J end lost 4 bases, and 15 bases lay between the germline ends. Germline values: CDR1 SGHTA, CDR2 FQGNSA. This chain's CDR3 is CASSEFFGSGANVLTF. The CDR3 DNA sequence: TGTGCCAGCAGCGAATTTTTTGGGTCGGGGGCCAACGTCCTGACTTTC.

This clone was recorded a few times. The J gene is TRBJ2-2, the V gene TRBV6-6, with TRBD2 matching 7 bases. V lost 7 bases to trimming and J lost 8 bases; unmatched junction nucleotides: 13. CDR1 and CDR2 from the germline V gene are MNHNY and SVGAGI (reference sequence). CDR3 length equals 15 residues. The CDR3 protein is CASIAQGGSSGELFF. The CDR3 DNA sequence: TGTGCCAGCATCGCCCAGGGCGGGAGTTCGGGGGAGCTGTTTTTT.

This sequence joins TRBV6-1 and TRBJ2-1; 8 positions match TRBD2. This CDR3 has 18 residues. Germline V gene data show CDR1 as MNHNS and CDR2 as SASEGT. The V segment lost 3 bases and the J segment 0 bases; nucleotides outside the gene matches: 10. The CDR3 DNA sequence: TGTGCCAGCAGTGAGACGACTAGCGCAAGGAGCTCCTACAATGAGCAGTTCTTC. This gives the protein CASSETTSARSSYNEQFF.

In this sample, this clone turned up a few times. The chain carries TRBV6-5 and TRBJ1-2; tentatively, D is TRBD1 (6 bases). Looked up from germline, CDR1 is MNHEY and CDR2 is SVGAGI. The CDR3 runs to 13 residues. With 7 bases removed from V and 4 bases from J, the gap between germline ends came to 13 bases. The DNA for the CDR3 is TGTGCCAGCACCTTTGACAGGTTCTATGGCTACACCTTC. It codes for CASTFDRFYGYTF.

V gene TRBV6-1 combines with J gene TRBJ1-1; D is ambiguous. Trimming left V 3 bases short and J 10 bases short, with 12 bases between. Germline V gene lookup returns CDR1 MNHNS and CDR2 SASEGT. This CDR3 comprises 12 residues. The CDR3 DNA follows: TGTGCCAGCAGTGACCCCCCGGCTGGAGCTTTCTTT. Translating gives CASSDPPAGAFF.

The table lists this clone with a few counts. This chain joins TRBV5-6 and TRBJ2-1; D is ambiguous. Per the germline V gene, CDR1 is SGHDT and CDR2 is YYEEEE. The CDR3 is 13 amino acids. The V end lost 2 bases, the J end lost 4 bases, and 7 bases lay between the germline ends. The CDR3 sequence is CASSFSLYNEQFF. CDR3 sequence (DNA): TGTGCCAGCAGCTTCTCTCTTTACAATGAGCAGTTCTTC.

A few counts support this clone. The chain recombines TRBV7-8 with TRBJ2-4; D may match TRBD1 or TRBD2 (6 bases each). This CDR3 contains 15 residues. The germline V gene encodes CDR1 SGHVS and CDR2 FQNEAQ. V was trimmed by 4 bases and J by 0 bases, leaving 10 bases between them. CDR3 sequence reads: CASSSGGLAKNIQYF. The CDR3 nucleotides read TGTGCCAGCAGCTCCGGGGGCCTAGCCAAAAACATTCAGTACTTC.

This clone was seen a handful of times. In the same sample, other DNA sequences code for this CDR3. The gene calls are TRBV9 and TRBJ2-7; D might be TRBD2 (5 bases). Germline lookup yields CDR1 SGDLS and CDR2 YYNGEE. CDR3 size: 13 residues. The V end lost 0 bases, the J end lost 7 bases, and 11 bases lay between the germline ends. CDR3 DNA sequence: TGTGCCAGCAGCGTAGCCGGGAATGGAGAGCAGTACTTC. Its translation: CASSVAGNGEQYF.